These 10 T cell receptor beta chains were all obtained from the same sample, sequenced in a study of cytomegalovirus exposure and HLA in healthy donors. In the PCR, 60 Vbeta and 13 Jbeta primers were used. The assay was immunoSEQ multiplex PCR, and TCRdb's table has in-frame clones only and misses some. The sample holds about 200,000 clones, around 79% seen once. Sequencing input: PBMCs. The receptors stem from a woman aged 50 to 60 in good health and CMV-seronegative.

The chain has TRBV28 and TRBJ1-3; D is unclear. V was cut by 3 bases and J by 0 bases, with 15 bases left in between. Looked up from germline, CDR1 is MDHEN and CDR2 is SYDVKM. This CDR3 has 17 amino acids. This chain's CDR3 is CASSFPRKANSGNTIYF. The CDR3 DNA is TGTGCCAGCAGTTTTCCCAGGAAGGCAAACTCTGGAAACACCATATATTTT.

The rearrangement links TRBV19 to TRBJ1-1, with D uncertain. Germline CDR1 and CDR2: LNHDA and SQIVND (reference sequence). With 7 bases removed from V and 1 base from J, the gap between germline ends came to 13 bases. The CDR3 has 14 residues. The CDR3 is CASNPRQRNTEAFF. DNA of the CDR3: TGTGCCAGTAACCCGAGGCAGAGGAACACTGAAGCTTTCTTT. Full variable domain (outside the CDR3, taken from reference TRBV19 and TRBJ1-1): DGGITQSPKYLFRKEGQNVTLSCEQNLNHDAMYWYRQDPGQGLRLIYYSQIVNDFQKGDIAEGYSVSREKKESFPLTVTSAQKNPTAFYLCASNPRQRNTEAFFGQGTRLTVV.

V gene TRBV4-1 combines with J gene TRBJ2-7; 8 nucleotides agree with TRBD2. After removal of 7 bases from V and 4 bases from J, the junction contained 15 bases not matched to a gene. CDR3 length: 16 residues. Germline CDR1 reads MGHRA; CDR2 reads YSYEKL. CDR3 in amino acids: CASTRSASGTRYEQYF. The CDR3 region has the DNA TGCGCCAGCACTAGAAGCGCCTCCGGGACTAGATACGAGCAGTACTTC.

V is TRBV4-2 and J is TRBJ2-1; 13 nucleotides align to TRBD2. V shed 0 bases and J 0 bases; nucleotides not matched to a gene: 14. The CDR3 runs 22 residues. Per germline, CDR1 LGHNA and CDR2 YNFKEQ. The CDR3 nucleotides read TGTGCCAGCAGCCAAGATGGGGAAGGGACTAGCGGGGTTGGCCCCTCCTACAATGAGCAGTTCTTC. Translating it yields CASSQDGEGTSGVGPSYNEQFF.

The V and J genes are TRBV5-5 and TRBJ1-1; TRBD1 matches at 10 bases. There are 15 residues in the CDR3. Germline lookup yields CDR1 SGHKS and CDR2 YYEKEE (reference sequence). Trimming at V came to 4 bases and at J to 1 base, leaving 4 bases not matched to a gene. Here the CDR3 DNA reads TGTGCCAGCAGCACGGGGGACAGGGGGAACACTGAAGCTTTCTTT. This gives the protein CASSTGDRGNTEAFF.

V gene TRBV7-3 combines with J gene TRBJ2-5, with TRBD2 matching over 8 bases. CDR1 and CDR2 (germline): SGHTA, FQGTGA. Trimming removed 5 bases from V and 3 bases from J; junction bases left unmatched: 2. The CDR3 consists of 13 residues. The CDR3 DNA sequence: TGTGCCAGCAGCCGGGGGGGGGAAGAGACCCAGTACTTC. Translation: CASSRGGEETQYF. The variable domain in full, with the rest retrieved from reference TRBV7-3 and TRBJ2-5, is GAGVSQTPSNKVTEKGKYVELRCDPISGHTALYWYRQSLGQGPEFLIYFQGTGAADDSGLPNDRFFAVRPEGSVSTLKIQRTERGDSAVYLCASSRGGEETQYFGPGTRLLVL.

The rearrangement links TRBV7-2 to TRBJ2-5; the match to TRBD1 covers 9 bases. Looked up from germline, CDR1 is SGHTA and CDR2 is FQGNSA. V was clipped by 3 bases and J by 5 bases; unmatched bases: 10. The CDR3 has 16 residues. The CDR3 DNA reads as TGTGCCAGCAGCTTGAGTCGGGGACAGGGCGGGGAGACCCAGTACTTC. Translating gives CASSLSRGQGGETQYF.

J is TRBJ1-1 and V is TRBV28; 9 nucleotides match TRBD1. CDR3 length: 15 residues. In germline, CDR1 is MDHEN, CDR2 SYDVKM. J was trimmed by 0 bases and V by 6 bases; bases with no gene match: 5. The CDR3 DNA reads TGTGCCAGCAGGGCGAGGACAGGGGTGAACACTGAAGCTTTCTTT. Encoded protein: CASRARTGVNTEAFF.

This chain uses TRBV21-1 with TRBJ1-1; the D call of TRBD1 is as the table states it, not checked on the DNA. TRBV21-1 is noted as a pseudogene. This CDR3 is 20 amino acids long. The CDR3, as DNA: TGTGCCAGCAGCTACCCGGTGCTTTTGGGGAAGGGGTCTGTGAACACTGAAGCTTTCTTT. It translates to CASSYPVLLGKGSVNTEAFF.

V gene TRBV6-1 combines with J gene TRBJ1-2, with unresolved D. V was pared by 1 base and J by 7 bases, with 13 bases between. The germline gives CDR1 MNHNS, CDR2 SASEGT. The CDR3 loop spans 14 amino acids. The DNA for the CDR3 is TGTGCCAGCAGTGAAGGCCGGGGATCCCTTGGCTACACCTTC. Amino acids: CASSEGRGSLGYTF.